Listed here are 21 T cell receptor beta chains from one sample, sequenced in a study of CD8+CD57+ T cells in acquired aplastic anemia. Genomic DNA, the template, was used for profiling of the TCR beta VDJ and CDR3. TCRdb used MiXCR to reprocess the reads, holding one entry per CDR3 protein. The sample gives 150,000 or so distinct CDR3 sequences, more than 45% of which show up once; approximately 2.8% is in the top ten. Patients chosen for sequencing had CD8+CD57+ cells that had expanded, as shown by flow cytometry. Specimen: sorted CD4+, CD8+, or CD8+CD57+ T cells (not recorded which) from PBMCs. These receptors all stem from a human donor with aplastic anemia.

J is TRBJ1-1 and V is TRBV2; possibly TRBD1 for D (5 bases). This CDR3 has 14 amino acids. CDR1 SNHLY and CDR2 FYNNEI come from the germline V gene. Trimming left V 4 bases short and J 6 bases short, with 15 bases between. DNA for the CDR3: TGTGCCAGCAGTGTGGAGGGGCGGCGAGCTGAAGCTTTCTTT. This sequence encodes CASSVEGRRAEAFF.

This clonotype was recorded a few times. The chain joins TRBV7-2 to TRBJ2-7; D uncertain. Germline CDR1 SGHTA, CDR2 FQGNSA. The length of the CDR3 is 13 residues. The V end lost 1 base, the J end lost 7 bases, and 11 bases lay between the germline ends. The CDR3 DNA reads TGTGCCAGCAGCTTAGGACACATGGGAGAGCAGTACTTC. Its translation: CASSLGHMGEQYF.

As DNA, the CDR3 is TGTGCCAGCAGCTCAGACACTCATCCCTCCTACGAGCAGTACTTC. Translated, it gives CASSSDTHPSYEQYF. The rearrangement joins TRBV7-9 to TRBJ2-7; D call uncertain. The CDR3 spans 15 residues. The V gene lost 4 bases and the J gene lost 0 bases, with 13 bases spanning the gap. The germline gives CDR1 SEHNR, CDR2 FQNEAQ (reference sequence).

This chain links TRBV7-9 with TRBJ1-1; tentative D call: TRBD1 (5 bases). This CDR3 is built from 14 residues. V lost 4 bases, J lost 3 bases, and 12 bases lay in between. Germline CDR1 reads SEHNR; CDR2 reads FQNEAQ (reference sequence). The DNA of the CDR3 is TGTGCCAGCAGCTCCGTGCAGGGAGACACTGAAGCTTTCTTT. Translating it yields CASSSVQGDTEAFF. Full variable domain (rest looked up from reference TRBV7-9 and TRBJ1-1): DTGVSQNPRHKITKRGQNVTFRCDPISEHNRLYWYRQTLGQGPEFLTYFQNEAQLEKSRLLSDRFSAERPKGSFSTLEIQRTEQGDSAMYLCASSSVQGDTEAFFGQGTRLTVV.

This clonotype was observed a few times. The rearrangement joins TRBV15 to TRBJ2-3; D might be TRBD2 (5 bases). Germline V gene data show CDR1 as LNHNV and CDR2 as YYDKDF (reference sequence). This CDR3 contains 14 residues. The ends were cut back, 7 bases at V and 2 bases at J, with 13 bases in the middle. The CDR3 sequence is CATKTRVSTDTQYF. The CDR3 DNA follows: TGTGCCACCAAGACGCGGGTTTCCACAGATACGCAGTATTTT. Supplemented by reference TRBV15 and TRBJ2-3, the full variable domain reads DAMVIQNPRYQVTQFGKPVTLSCSQTLNHNVMYWYQQKSSQAPKLLFHYYDKDFNNEADTPDNFQSRRPNTSFCFLDIRSPGLGDTAMYLCATKTRVSTDTQYFGPGTRLTVL.

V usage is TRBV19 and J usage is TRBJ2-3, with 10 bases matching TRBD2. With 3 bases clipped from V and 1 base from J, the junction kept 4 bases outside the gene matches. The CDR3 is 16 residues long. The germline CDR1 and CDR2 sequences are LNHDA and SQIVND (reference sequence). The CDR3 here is CASSISSGGGTDTQYF. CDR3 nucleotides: TGTGCCAGTAGTATTTCAAGCGGGGGGGGCACAGATACGCAGTATTTT.

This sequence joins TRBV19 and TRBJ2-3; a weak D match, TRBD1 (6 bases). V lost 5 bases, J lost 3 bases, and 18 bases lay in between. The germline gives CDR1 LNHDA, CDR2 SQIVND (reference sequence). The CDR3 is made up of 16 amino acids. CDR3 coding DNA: TGTGCCAGTAGTGCCCGGAAAGGGGGACCGACAGATACGCAGTATTTT. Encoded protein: CASSARKGGPTDTQYF.

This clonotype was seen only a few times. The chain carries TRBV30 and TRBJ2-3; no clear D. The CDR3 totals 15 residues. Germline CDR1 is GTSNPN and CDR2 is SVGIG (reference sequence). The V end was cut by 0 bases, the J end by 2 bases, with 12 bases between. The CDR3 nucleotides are TGTGCCTGGAGTGTACCCATCGACTTCACAGATACGCAGTATTTT. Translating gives CAWSVPIDFTDTQYF.

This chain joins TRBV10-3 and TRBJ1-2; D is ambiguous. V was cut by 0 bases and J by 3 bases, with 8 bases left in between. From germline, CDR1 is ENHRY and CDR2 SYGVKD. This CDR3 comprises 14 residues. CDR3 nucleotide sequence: TGTGCCATCAGTGAGTCCGGGGAACACTATGGCTACACCTTC. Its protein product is CAISESGEHYGYTF.

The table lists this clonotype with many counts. CDR3 nucleotides: TGTGCCAGCACTAGGGGAACAGCAAATAGCAATCAGCCCCAGCATTTT. Translated: CASTRGTANSNQPQHF. The J gene is TRBJ1-5, the V gene TRBV19; D might be TRBD1 (5 bases). The CDR3 has 16 residues. Germline V gene lookup returns CDR1 LNHDA and CDR2 SQIVND (reference sequence). Trimming shortened V by 9 bases and J by 0 bases, and 18 bases separated the two germline ends.

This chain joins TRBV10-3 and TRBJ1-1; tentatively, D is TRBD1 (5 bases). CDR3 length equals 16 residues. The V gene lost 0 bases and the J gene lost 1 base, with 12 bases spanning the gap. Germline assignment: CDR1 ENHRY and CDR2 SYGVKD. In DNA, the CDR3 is TGTGCCATCAGTGAGTCTTGGCAGGGTGGGAACACTGAAGCTTTCTTT. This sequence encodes CAISESWQGGNTEAFF.

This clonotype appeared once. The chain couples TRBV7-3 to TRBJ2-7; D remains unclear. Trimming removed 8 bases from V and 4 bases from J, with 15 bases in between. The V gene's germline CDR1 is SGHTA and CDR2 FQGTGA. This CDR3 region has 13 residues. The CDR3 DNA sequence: TGTGCCAGCTCAGGCAGAGGCTCATACGAGCAGTACTTC. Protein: CASSGRGSYEQYF.

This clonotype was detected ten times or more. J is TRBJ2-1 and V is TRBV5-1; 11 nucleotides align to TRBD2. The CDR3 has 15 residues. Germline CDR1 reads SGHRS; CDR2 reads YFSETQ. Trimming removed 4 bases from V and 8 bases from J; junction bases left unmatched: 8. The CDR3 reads CASSATSGSTDEQFF. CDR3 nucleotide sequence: TGCGCCAGCAGCGCCACTAGCGGGAGCACCGATGAGCAGTTCTTC.

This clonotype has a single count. Written as DNA, the CDR3 is TGTGCCAGCAGCCGAAACGCGGGGACTGGGTCCTACGAGCAGTACTTC. Its translation: CASSRNAGTGSYEQYF. The gene calls are TRBV7-3 and TRBJ2-7; D may be TRBD2 (6 bases). This CDR3 is 16 amino acids long. CDR1 and CDR2 from the germline V gene are SGHTA and FQGTGA. V was cut by 5 bases and J by 1 base, with 18 bases left in between.

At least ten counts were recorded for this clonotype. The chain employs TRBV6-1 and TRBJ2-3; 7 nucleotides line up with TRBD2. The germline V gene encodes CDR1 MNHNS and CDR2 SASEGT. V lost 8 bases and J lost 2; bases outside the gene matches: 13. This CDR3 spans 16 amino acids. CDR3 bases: TGTGCCAGCCCTCTTTCGGGGGGTGTTTTCACAGATACGCAGTATTTT. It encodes CASPLSGGVFTDTQYF.

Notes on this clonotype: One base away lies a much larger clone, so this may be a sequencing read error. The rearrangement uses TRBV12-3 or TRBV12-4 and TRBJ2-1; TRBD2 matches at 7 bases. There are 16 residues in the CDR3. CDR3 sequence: CASSRTGGGDYNEQLF. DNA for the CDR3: TGTGCCAGCAGCCGAACTGGGGGGGGTGACTACAATGAGCAGCTCTTC.

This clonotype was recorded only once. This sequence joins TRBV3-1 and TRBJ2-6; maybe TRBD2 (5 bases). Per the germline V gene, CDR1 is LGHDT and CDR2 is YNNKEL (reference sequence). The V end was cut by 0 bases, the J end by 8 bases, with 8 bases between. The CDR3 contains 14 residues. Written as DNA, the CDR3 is TGTGCCAGCAGCCAAGAGGCGGGTTCCAACGTCCTGACTTTC. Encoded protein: CASSQEAGSNVLTF.

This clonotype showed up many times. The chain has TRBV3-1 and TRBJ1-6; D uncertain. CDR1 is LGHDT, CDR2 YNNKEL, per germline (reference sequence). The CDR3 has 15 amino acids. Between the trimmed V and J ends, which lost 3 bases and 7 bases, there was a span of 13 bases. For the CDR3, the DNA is TGTGCCAGCAGCCAGCGGGAGACAAACAATTCACCCCTCCACTTT. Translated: CASSQRETNNSPLHF.

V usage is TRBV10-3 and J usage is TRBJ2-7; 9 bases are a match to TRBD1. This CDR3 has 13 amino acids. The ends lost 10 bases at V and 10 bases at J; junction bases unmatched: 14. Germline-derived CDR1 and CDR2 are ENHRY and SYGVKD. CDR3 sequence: CASSLWDRAQQYF. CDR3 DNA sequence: TGTGCCAGCAGCTTATGGGACAGGGCGCAACAGTACTTC.

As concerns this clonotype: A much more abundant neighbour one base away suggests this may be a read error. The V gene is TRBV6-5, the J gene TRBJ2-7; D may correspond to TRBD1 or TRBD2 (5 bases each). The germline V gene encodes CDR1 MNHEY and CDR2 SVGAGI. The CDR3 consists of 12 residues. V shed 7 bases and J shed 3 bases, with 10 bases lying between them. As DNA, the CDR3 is TGTGCCAGCACTTGTGGGGGCTACGAGCAGTACTTC. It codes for CASTCGGYEQYF.

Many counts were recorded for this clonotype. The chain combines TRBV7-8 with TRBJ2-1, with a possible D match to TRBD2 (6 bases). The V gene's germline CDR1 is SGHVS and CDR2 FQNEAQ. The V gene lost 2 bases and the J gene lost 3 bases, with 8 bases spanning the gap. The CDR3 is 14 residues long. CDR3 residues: CASSLQTSYNEQFF. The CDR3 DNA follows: TGTGCCAGCAGCTTACAGACTAGCTACAATGAGCAGTTCTTC.